This entry lists 9 T cell receptor beta chains sequenced from one sample in a study of CD8+ T cells in alopecia areata. Extracted RNA was reverse transcribed into cDNA, the sequencing template. Only in-frame clones appear in the TCRdb table, and some are missing; sequencing was by immunoSEQ multiplex PCR. The sample records approximately 140,000 clones, 80% to 90% being singletons. The input for sequencing was CD8+ T cells sorted from blood, taken at week 0. All receptors come from a human donor with alopecia areata.

The chain employs TRBV6-1 and TRBJ1-2; D unresolved. From germline, CDR1 is MNHNS and CDR2 SASEGT. The germline V and J ends were trimmed by 1 base and 8 bases, with 8 bases remaining between them. This CDR3 has 12 amino acids. CDR3 DNA sequence: TGTGCCAGCAGTGAAGGCGGATGGGGCTACACCTTC. Its translation is CASSEGGWGYTF.

The chain couples TRBV5-7 to TRBJ1-1, with 8 positions matching TRBD1. TRBV5-7 is identified as an open reading frame with a role that is uncertain. This CDR3 spans 13 amino acids. V was clipped by 4 bases and J by 4 bases; unmatched bases: 3. CDR3 amino acids: CASSPGQGTEAFF. DNA for the CDR3: TGTGCCAGCAGCCCTGGACAGGGCACTGAAGCTTTCTTT.

The chain employs TRBV4-1 and TRBJ1-5; D is unclear. The germline V gene has CDR1 MGHRA and CDR2 YSYEKL. The CDR3 totals 13 residues. Trimming removed 1 base at V and 10 bases at J, with 11 bases between. The CDR3 loop is CASSQGAADPQHF. CDR3 sequence (DNA): TGCGCCAGCAGCCAAGGTGCAGCGGACCCCCAGCATTTT.

The chain employs TRBV5-6 and TRBJ2-1; 10 positions agree with TRBD2. Per germline, CDR1 SGHDT and CDR2 YYEEEE. The CDR3 length is 15 residues. J was trimmed by 7 bases and V by 1 base; bases with no gene match: 5. The CDR3 loop reads CASSLILAGVNEQFF. DNA for the CDR3: TGTGCCAGCAGCTTGATCCTAGCGGGAGTGAATGAGCAGTTCTTC.

The chain couples TRBV4-1 to TRBJ2-5, with TRBD1 matching 7 bases. With the DNA end fitting TRBJ2-7 better, the J assignment may be wrong. Germline V gene lookup returns CDR1 MGHRA and CDR2 YSYEKL. The CDR3 is 17 residues long. The CDR3 nucleotides are TGCGCCAGCAGCCCCGGGACAGAGCCGTTAGGGGCCTACGAGCAGTACTTC. This gives the protein CASSPGTEPLGAYEQYF.

V is TRBV27 and J is TRBJ2-2; D not certain. CDR1 and CDR2 (germline): MNHEY, SMNVEV (reference sequence). Trimming cost V 3 bases and J 5 bases, with 10 bases left between them. The CDR3 contains 14 residues. CDR3 DNA sequence: TGTGCCAGCAGTTTGGGCCAGAGGACCGGGGAGCTGTTTTTT. Translation gives CASSLGQRTGELFF.

This chain connects TRBV25-1 to TRBJ2-4; no definite D call. The V gene's germline CDR1 is MGHDK and CDR2 SYGVNS. Trimming pared 3 bases from V and 8 bases from J, leaving 5 bases between. CDR3 length equals 11 residues. CDR3 protein: CASSDYHIQYF. CDR3 DNA sequence: TGTGCCAGCAGTGATTATCACATTCAGTACTTC.

The CDR3 DNA is TGTGCCAGCAGTGGGGGGTATAGCAATCAGCCCCAGCATTTT. Translation gives CASSGGYSNQPQHF. The chain has TRBV27 and TRBJ1-5, with a tentative D call TRBD1 (5 bases). The CDR3 is made up of 14 amino acids. The V and J ends lost 5 bases and 0 bases respectively, with 8 bases between them. Germline CDR1 MNHEY, CDR2 SMNVEV (reference sequence).

The chain has TRBV27 and TRBJ2-7; no clear D gene. There are 13 residues in the CDR3. The germline gives CDR1 MNHEY, CDR2 SMNVEV (reference sequence). Trimming removed 8 bases at V and 2 bases at J, with 13 bases between. CDR3 sequence reads: CASAFGVTYEQYF. The CDR3, as DNA: TGTGCCAGCGCCTTTGGGGTTACCTACGAGCAGTACTTC.